The present T cell receptor beta chain was sequenced within a study of blood T cell repertoires in COVID-19. Turning to the study itself: COVID-19 samples from acute and convalescent phases originated in the United States, Italy and Spain. In each case, the material was cDNA or gDNA derived from T cells, B-cell-depleted T cells, or PBMCs.

Trimming left V 5 bases short and J 3 bases short, with 6 bases between. This CDR3 comprises 12 residues. The germline CDR1 and CDR2 sequences are SGHVS and FQNEAQ. As originally analysed: Using reference gene primer amplification, nucleated cell counts were estimated. The assay was immunoSEQ multiplex PCR, and TCRdb's table has in-frame clones only and misses some. That table gives V, J and clone size, and the DNA gave D and trimming. The sample includes some 140,000 clones, around 78% of them seen just once. The V gene is TRBV7-8, the J gene TRBJ2-3, with D hard to call. Sequenced sample: peripheral blood. The TCR originated in a human donor in a cohort sampled during active COVID-19. The CDR3 nucleotides are TGTGCCAGCAGCCCCTTTACAGATACGCAGTATTTT. It encodes CASSPFTDTQYF.